These T cell receptor beta chains were read from a single sample in a study of blood T cell repertoires in COVID-19. Profiling relied on immunoSEQ multiplex PCR, and the TCRdb table lists in-frame clones only, not all of them. This sample yields 55,000 to 80,000 clones, of which 75% to 90% are seen a single time; approximately 2.7% belongs to the top ten. The sample taken for sequencing was peripheral blood. These receptors all come from a man aged 50-59 years with acute or convalescent COVID-19. The CDR3 runs from the conserved cysteine through the conserved F or W. The D gene is left open where the match is weak. A clone size is listed for some rows: how often the clone was seen (once, few, many), or a class if it is expanded.

size	V	D	J	CDR3	DNA
-	TRBV19	-	TRBJ2-7	CASSISGYEQYF	TGTGCCAGTAGTATTTCGGGCTACGAGCAGTACTTC
-	TRBV6-5	-	TRBJ2-1	CASRGASSNEQFF	TGTGCCAGCAGAGGGGCCAGTTCGAATGAGCAGTTCTTC
-	TRBV21-1	-	TRBJ1-5	CASSSILPPRTGVHSNQPQHF	TGTGCCAGCAGCTCCATCCTCCCCCCTCGGACAGGCGTACATAGCAATCAGCCCCAGCATTTT
-	TRBV5-6	-	TRBJ1-5	CASNRQGQPQHF	TGTGCCAGCAACCGCCAGGGACAGCCCCAGCATTTT
few	TRBV4-1	TRBD2	TRBJ2-2	CASSQVPGLGATGELFF	TGCGCCAGCAGCCAAGTACCGGGACTAGGGGCCACCGGGGAGCTGTTTTTT
-	TRBV3-1/TRBV3-2	-	TRBJ2-1	CASSQATREQFF	TGTGCCAGCAGCCAAGCTACTAGGGAGCAGTTCTTC
-	TRBV6-5	TRBD1	TRBJ2-4	CASRRGQGQNIQYF	TGTGCCAGCAGACGTGGACAGGGACAGAACATTCAGTACTTC
-	TRBV11-3	-	TRBJ1-3	CASSSGDSGNTIYF	TGTGCCAGCAGTTCGGGAGACTCTGGAAACACCATATATTTT
-	TRBV7-2	-	TRBJ2-3	CASSLELAPTDTQYF	TGTGCCAGCAGCTTAGAACTAGCCCCCACAGATACGCAGTATTTT
few	TRBV6-4	TRBD2	TRBJ2-1	CASSETSGSGNRVQFF	TGTGCCAGCAGTGAGACTAGCGGGAGTGGGAATCGGGTGCAGTTCTTC
-	TRBV3-1/TRBV3-2	TRBD2	TRBJ2-5	CASSREREGLGETQYF	TGTGCCAGCAGCCGAGAGCGGGAGGGCTTGGGAGAGACCCAGTACTTC
-	TRBV7-2	-	TRBJ2-2	CASSLALTNTGELFF	TGTGCCAGCAGCTTAGCACTAACGAACACCGGGGAGCTGTTTTTT
-	TRBV11-3	TRBD2	TRBJ2-1	CASRGGNEQFF	TGTGCCAGCCGGGGGGGGAATGAGCAGTTCTTC
-	TRBV6-6	TRBD1	TRBJ2-1	CASRSTGESSYNEQFF	TGTGCCAGCAGATCAACAGGGGAGAGCTCCTACAATGAGCAGTTCTTC
-	TRBV10-3	TRBD1	TRBJ1-5	CAISEGTGVINQPQHF	TGTGCCATCAGTGAGGGTACAGGGGTCATAAATCAGCCCCAGCATTTT
-	TRBV23-1	-	TRBJ1-6	CASSRSRSSYNSPLHF	TGCGCCAGCAGTAGAAGTAGGAGCTCCTATAATTCACCCCTCCACTTT
-	TRBV5-1	TRBD1	TRBJ2-3	CASSLGQEPSTDTQYF	TGCGCCAGCAGCTTAGGACAGGAACCTAGCACAGATACGCAGTATTTT
-	TRBV6-6	TRBD1	TRBJ1-2	CASAPPGTVRSYGYTF	TGTGCCAGCGCCCCCCCCGGGACAGTTCGATCCTATGGCTACACCTTC
-	TRBV4-3	TRBD2	TRBJ2-5	CASSQGLAGGDQETQYF	TGCGCCAGCAGCCAAGGGCTAGCGGGAGGGGACCAAGAGACCCAGTACTTC
-	TRBV9	-	TRBJ1-1	CASSATSKNTEAFF	TGTGCCAGCAGCGCAACTTCTAAGAACACTGAAGCTTTCTTT
-	TRBV3-1/TRBV3-2	-	TRBJ1-5	CASSRGTPLPANQPQHF	TGTGCCAGCAGCCGCGGGACTCCACTACCGGCCAATCAGCCCCAGCATTTT
-	TRBV29-1	TRBD2	TRBJ2-3	CSVDRASGTDTQYF	TGCAGCGTTGACCGGGCTAGCGGTACAGATACGCAGTATTTT
few	TRBV25-1	TRBD1	TRBJ1-2	CASSPGTGWYGYTF	TGTGCCAGCAGCCCCGGGACAGGGTGGTATGGCTACACCTTC
-	TRBV12-3/TRBV12-4	-	TRBJ2-7	CASSLVRYEQYF	TGTGCCAGCAGTTTAGTTCGGTACGAGCAGTACTTC
-	TRBV19	-	TRBJ1-6	CATRTDSRQNSPLHF	TGTGCCACCAGAACAGATTCGAGACAAAATTCACCCCTCCACTTT
-	TRBV5-1	-	TRBJ2-1	CASSSGTQNYNEQFF	TGCGCCAGCAGCTCCGGGACACAGAATTACAATGAGCAGTTCTTC
-	TRBV5-1	-	TRBJ2-1	CASSLGEDYNEQFF	TGCGCCAGCAGCTTGGGAGAGGATTACAATGAGCAGTTCTTC
few	TRBV5-6	-	TRBJ1-5	CASSSQGGGRDQPQHF	TGTGCCAGCAGCTCCCAGGGCGGGGGGCGAGATCAGCCCCAGCATTTT
-	TRBV4-3	-	TRBJ2-2	CASSRGPGTAGELFF	TGCGCCAGCAGCCGGGGGCCAGGCACCGCCGGGGAGCTGTTTTTT
-	TRBV5-1	-	TRBJ2-3	CASSWSQRQSSRYTQYF	TGCGCCAGCAGCTGGAGCCAAAGACAGTCGAGCAGGTATACGCAGTATTTT
few	TRBV6-1	-	TRBJ1-2	CASSEYGTHNYGYTF	TGTGCCAGCAGTGAATACGGGACACATAACTATGGCTACACCTTC
once	TRBV6-2/TRBV6-3	TRBD2	TRBJ2-1	CASSTELAAGGPYEQFF	TGTGCCAGCAGTACCGAACTAGCGGCGGGAGGGCCTTATGAGCAGTTCTTC
once	TRBV7-9	-	TRBJ2-1	CASSLARDLAHNEQFF	TGTGCCAGCAGCTTAGCCCGGGACTTAGCTCACAATGAGCAGTTCTTC
-	TRBV29-1	-	TRBJ1-1	CSVDWPGKTEAFF	TGCAGCGTTGATTGGCCCGGGAAGACTGAAGCTTTCTTT
-	TRBV29-1	TRBD1	TRBJ1-1	CSVEDWGTGATEAFF	TGCAGCGTTGAAGATTGGGGGACAGGGGCCACTGAAGCTTTCTTT
-	TRBV29-1	-	TRBJ2-5	CSVHSGVETQYF	TGCAGCGTCCACAGCGGCGTTGAGACCCAGTACTTC
-	TRBV28	-	TRBJ1-1	CASLGGGMNTEAFF	TGTGCCAGCCTGGGGGGGGGCATGAACACTGAAGCTTTCTTT
few	TRBV4-1	-	TRBJ2-1	CASSRSSGLLGYNEQFF	TGCGCCAGCAGCCGTAGCTCGGGACTCCTCGGATACAATGAGCAGTTCTTC
-	TRBV6-5	TRBD1	TRBJ1-4	CASRGQGTNEKLFF	TGTGCCAGCAGAGGACAGGGGACTAATGAAAAACTGTTTTTT
-	TRBV24-1	TRBD2	TRBJ2-2	CASEGSGVSGELFF	TGTGCCAGTGAGGGTAGCGGGGTGTCCGGGGAGCTGTTTTTT
-	TRBV5-8	TRBD1	TRBJ1-1	CASRNYRGANTEAFF	TGTGCCAGCAGAAACTACAGGGGGGCCAACACTGAAGCTTTCTTT
-	TRBV13	-	TRBJ2-1	CASSPPLYNEQFF	TGTGCCAGCAGCCCCCCCTTATACAATGAGCAGTTCTTC
-	TRBV6-5	-	TRBJ1-5	CASSYQGNQPQHF	TGTGCCAGCAGTTACCAGGGGAATCAGCCCCAGCATTTT
-	TRBV5-5	TRBD1	TRBJ2-7	CASSTAGTASYEQYF	TGTGCCAGCAGCACCGCCGGGACAGCCTCCTACGAGCAGTACTTC
-	TRBV5-4	TRBD2	TRBJ2-5	CASSRQLAAGGTQYF	TGTGCCAGCAGCCGCCAGCTAGCGGCCGGGGGGACCCAGTACTTC
-	TRBV24-1	TRBD1	TRBJ2-2	CATSEQQGSNTGELFF	TGTGCCACCAGTGAGCAACAGGGGTCGAACACCGGGGAGCTGTTTTTT
-	TRBV4-1	TRBD2	TRBJ2-7	CASSPYTSGAYEQYF	TGCGCCAGCAGCCCTTATACTAGCGGGGCCTACGAGCAGTACTTC
-	TRBV30	TRBD2	TRBJ2-6	CAWRPSGQSSGANVLTF	TGTGCCTGGAGGCCTAGCGGGCAGAGCTCTGGGGCCAACGTCCTGACTTTC
-	TRBV7-8	-	TRBJ1-2	CASSLEQGFRSWGYTF	TGTGCCAGCAGCTTGGAACAGGGATTTCGGTCGTGGGGCTACACCTTC
-	TRBV27	TRBD1	TRBJ2-1	CASSPWTGGNEQFF	TGTGCCAGCAGTCCCTGGACAGGGGGCAATGAGCAGTTCTTC